This TCR beta chain emerged from a study of CD8 T cells in ankylosing spondylitis. Study-level points and caveats: Earlier work had already found some motif variants in reactive arthritis synovial fluid and blood.

A few counts support this clonotype. As yet, its antigen is unknown. CDR3 length: 15 amino acids. Germline V gives CDR1 LNHNV, CDR2 YYDKDF (reference sequence). The V gene end was trimmed by 8 bases and the J gene end by 3 bases; junction bases not matched to a gene: 10. Using quantitative 5'-RACE with molecular barcodes, the authors made TCR beta libraries. TCRdb used MiXCR to reprocess the 5' RACE reads, holding one entry per CDR3 protein. The table includes about 250,000 distinct CDR3 sequences, 32% detected once. The gene calls are TRBV15 and TRBJ2-3; 8 bases line up with TRBD2. Sequencing was carried out using blood, either unsorted or a sorted T cell fraction (not recorded which). The TCR was taken from a male donor with ankylosing spondylitis or in good health (not recorded which). The CDR3, as DNA: TGTGCCACCTCATGGTCGGGGGGGCAAACAGATACGCAGTATTTT. Translation: CATSWSGGQTDTQYF.